A selection of T cell receptor beta chains follows, all from one sample in a study of blood T cell repertoires in COVID-19. The protocol was immunoSEQ multiplex PCR, while the TCRdb copy is restricted to in-frame clones and leaves out a portion. Here the sample spans roughly 250,000 clones, about 93% being singletons. The material sequenced was PBMCs or T cells enriched from blood (not recorded which). The receptors were sampled from a woman under 30 who had recovered from COVID-19. Both conserved end residues are part of each CDR3. D genes are given only for firm matches. Clone size is not always given. Where it is, it says once, few, many or a class for expanded clones.

J gene | clone size | D gene | V gene | CDR3 DNA | CDR3 protein
TRBJ1-1 | once | TRBD1 | TRBV28 | TGTGCCAGCAGTCTCAGACAGGGCGCGAACACTGAAGCTTTCTTT | CASSLRQGANTEAFF
TRBJ1-5 | NA | TRBD1 | TRBV27 | TGTGCCAGCAGTTTATACGGGACAGGGGTGGTGAATCAGCCCCAGCATTTT | CASSLYGTGVVNQPQHF
TRBJ2-3 | NA | NA | TRBV7-9 | TGTGCCAGCAGCCCGAACCGGCGGGGAGATACGCAGTATTTT | CASSPNRRGDTQYF
TRBJ1-3 | NA | TRBD1 | TRBV28 | TGTGCCAGCAGTCCGACAGGGTCCGGAAACACCATATATTTT | CASSPTGSGNTIYF
TRBJ1-1 | NA | TRBD1 | TRBV4-3 | TGCGCCAGCAGCCAAGCCAGGGGGCGAGGGGACACTGAAGCTTTCTTT | CASSQARGRGDTEAFF
TRBJ1-2 | NA | TRBD1 | TRBV12-5 | TGTGCTAGTGGTACCTCACCGGGACAGAGGTATGGCTACACCTTC | CASGTSPGQRYGYTF
TRBJ2-5 | once | NA | TRBV10-3 | TGTGCCATCAGCGGGAGCCCTCAAGAGACCCAGTACTTC | CAISGSPQETQYF
TRBJ2-7 | once | NA | TRBV5-1 | TGCGCCAGCAGCTTGGCCGTACAGTCCTACGAGCAGTACTTC | CASSLAVQSYEQYF
TRBJ2-7 | NA | TRBD2 | TRBV9 | TGTGCCAGCAGCGTAGCAGGCGGGAGAGAGGAGCAGTACTTC | CASSVAGGREEQYF
TRBJ1-2 | few | TRBD1 | TRBV7-9 | TGTGCCAGCAGCCAGGGACAGGGAGAAGGCTACACCTTC | CASSQGQGEGYTF
TRBJ1-1 | NA | NA | TRBV27 | TGTGCCAGCAGTTCCACCCCCCAGGTTGAAGCTTTCTTT | CASSSTPQVEAFF
TRBJ2-1 | NA | TRBD2 | TRBV18 | TGTGCCAGCTCACAGGGACTAGCGGGGGTAAGAAATGAGCAGTTCTTC | CASSQGLAGVRNEQFF
TRBJ2-1 | NA | NA | TRBV5-1 | TGCGCCAGCAGCCGAGAGCTAAGAAATGAGCAGTTCTTC | CASSRELRNEQFF
TRBJ2-3 | NA | TRBD2 | TRBV7-2 | TGTGCCAGCAGCTTAAGACTAGCGGGTTATACGCAGTATTTT | CASSLRLAGYTQYF
TRBJ2-2 | NA | TRBD1 | TRBV7-9 | TGTGCCAGCAAGACAGGGTCAGGGATCGGGGAGCTGTTTTTT | CASKTGSGIGELFF
TRBJ2-3 | NA | TRBD2 | TRBV2 | TGTGCCAGCAGTGAGGCGGCGGGGGGGTACACAGATACGCAGTATTTT | CASSEAAGGYTDTQYF
TRBJ2-5 | NA | TRBD2 | TRBV7-3 | TGTGCCAGCAGCTCTTATGACGTAGCGGGTGGGGAGGAGACCCAGTACTTC | CASSSYDVAGGEETQYF
TRBJ2-7 | NA | NA | TRBV24-1 | TGTGCCACCAGTGATTCAATGGGACATAACCCCTACGAGCAGTACTTC | CATSDSMGHNPYEQYF
TRBJ2-7 | few | TRBD2 | TRBV9 | TGTGCCAGCAGCGTAGCGGGGCGGGAGGGTTACGAGCAGTACTTC | CASSVAGREGYEQYF
TRBJ2-3 | NA | TRBD2 | TRBV2 | TGTGCCAGCAGGGGACTAGCGGGAGGGGCAGATACGCAGTATTTT | CASRGLAGGADTQYF
TRBJ2-5 | once | TRBD1 | TRBV7-8 | TGTGCCAGCAGCTTGGGGGACGGGGACAGGGTGGAGACCCAGTACTTC | CASSLGDGDRVETQYF
TRBJ1-1 | NA | NA | TRBV2 | TGTGCCAGCACCCGAACGGGTAAGAACACTGAAGCTTTCTTT | CASTRTGKNTEAFF
TRBJ1-2 | NA | NA | TRBV28 | TGTGCCAGCAGTTCAGGTCATGCTAACTATGGCTACACCTTC | CASSSGHANYGYTF
TRBJ1-1 | NA | NA | TRBV5-4 | TGTGCCAGCAGCTTGCAGATGAACACTGAAGCTTTCTTT | CASSLQMNTEAFF
TRBJ2-7 | NA | TRBD2 | TRBV11-3 | TGTGCCAGCAGCCAGCTAGCGGGGGCCTACGAGCAGTACTTC | CASSQLAGAYEQYF
TRBJ1-6 | NA | TRBD1 | TRBV28 | TGTGCCAGCCGGGACAGAAATTCACCCCTCCACTTT | CASRDRNSPLHF
TRBJ1-2 | NA | TRBD1 | TRBV12-3/TRBV12-4 | TGTGCCAGCAGCCTGGGACAGGACTTGGGCTACACCTTC | CASSLGQDLGYTF
TRBJ1-1 | NA | TRBD1 | TRBV28 | TGTGCCAGCGCCGGACAGGGCCTCAGAGCTTTCTTT | CASAGQGLRAFF
TRBJ1-1 | NA | NA | TRBV18 | TGTGCCAGCTCTCCCCGACCGGGGTACACTGAAGCTTTCTTT | CASSPRPGYTEAFF
TRBJ1-1 | NA | NA | TRBV28 | TGTGCCAGCAGTGTCTCTCGGTGGGGCGAGAACACTGAAGCTTTCTTT | CASSVSRWGENTEAFF
TRBJ1-2 | NA | TRBD1 | TRBV7-6 | TGTGCCAGCAGCTCCACCCCCCGAACAGGGGAGAGCTACACCTTC | CASSSTPRTGESYTF
TRBJ2-7 | NA | NA | TRBV7-8 | TGTGCCAGCAGCTTAAATATGAGGTCCTACGAGCAGTACTTC | CASSLNMRSYEQYF
TRBJ2-7 | NA | TRBD1 | TRBV6-1 | TGTGCCAGCAGTGAAGCTGTTCCGGGACAGCTGGTCGTATGGCAGTACTTC | CASSEAVPGQLVVWQYF
TRBJ1-1 | NA | NA | TRBV12-3/TRBV12-4 | TGTGCCAGCAGTTGGGGGCGGAACACTGAAGCTTTCTTT | CASSWGRNTEAFF
TRBJ2-3 | NA | NA | TRBV5-1 | TGCGCCAGCAGCTTAGGAGGACGATTCACAGATACGCAGTATTTT | CASSLGGRFTDTQYF
TRBJ2-7 | NA | NA | TRBV19 | TGTGCCAGTAGTATAGACGCAGGAACCTACGAGCAGTACTTC | CASSIDAGTYEQYF
TRBJ2-1 | NA | NA | TRBV21-1 | TGTGCCAGCAGCGAAAGGCGACTAGCGGGAACCTATGAGCAGTTCTTC | CASSERRLAGTYEQFF
TRBJ2-7 | NA | TRBD2 | TRBV27 | TGTGCCAGCAGTCCCTCGAATAGCGGGAGTGGCCACGAGCAGTACTTC | CASSPSNSGSGHEQYF
TRBJ2-1 | NA | TRBD2 | TRBV6-2/TRBV6-3 | TGTGCCAGCAGCCCTCGACTAGCCAAAGTTTACAATGAGCAGTTCTTC | CASSPRLAKVYNEQFF
TRBJ2-3 | NA | TRBD2 | TRBV7-3 | TGTGCCAGCAGCTTCGGGGGGTGGCTTGATTCGCCATACACAGATACGCAGTATTTT | CASSFGGWLDSPYTDTQYF
TRBJ1-2 | few | NA | TRBV6-5 | TGTGCCAGCAACCCGGAACCAGCGTTATATGGCTACACCTTC | CASNPEPALYGYTF
TRBJ1-2 | NA | TRBD1 | TRBV5-1 | TGCGCCAGCAGCCCCAGGGGGCGCGATCTGGGCTACACCTTC | CASSPRGRDLGYTF
TRBJ1-2 | NA | NA | TRBV4-1 | TGCGCCAGCAGCCAAGATCTCAACAGGGCCTATGGCTACACCTTC | CASSQDLNRAYGYTF
TRBJ2-3 | NA | NA | TRBV5-1 | TGCGCCACCACTCCCACTGGCGGGGAGGTAGATACGCAGTATTTT | CATTPTGGEVDTQYF
TRBJ1-3 | NA | NA | TRBV3-1/TRBV3-2 | TGTGCCAGCAGCCAAGGGGCCTCTGGAAACACCATATATTTT | CASSQGASGNTIYF
TRBJ2-1 | NA | NA | TRBV19 | TGTGCCAGTAGTTCCCGACAAAGAAATTACTCCTACAATGAGCAGTTCTTC | CASSSRQRNYSYNEQFF
TRBJ1-5 | few | TRBD1 | TRBV6-4 | TGTGCCAGCAGTGAGGGGTCAGGGGGGAATCCCCAGCATTTT | CASSEGSGGNPQHF
TRBJ1-2 | NA | NA | TRBV9 | TGTGCCAGCAGCGGCACAGGGTGGATTAATGGCTACACCTTC | CASSGTGWINGYTF
TRBJ2-3 | NA | TRBD2 | TRBV7-6 | TGTGCCAGCAGCCTACTAGCGGGGGGAAACACAGATACGCAGTATTTT | CASSLLAGGNTDTQYF
TRBJ1-1 | NA | NA | TRBV19 | TGTGCCAGTAGTAACCCCCAGGGGATTTACACTGAAGCTTTCTTT | CASSNPQGIYTEAFF
TRBJ1-1 | NA | TRBD1 | TRBV24-1 | TGTGCCACCAGAGAGACAGGGCTGAACACTGAAGCTTTCTTT | CATRETGLNTEAFF
TRBJ2-7 | NA | TRBD2 | TRBV5-1 | TGCGCCAGCAGCTCGGCCTTTTCCGGACTAGCGGGAGGAACTTCCTACGAGCAGTACTTC | CASSSAFSGLAGGTSYEQYF
TRBJ2-7 | NA | NA | TRBV1 | TGCACCAGCAGCCATTTGGACAGGGCCATAACTTACGAGCAGTACTTC | CTSSHLDRAITYEQYF